This T cell receptor beta chain is drawn from a study of CD8+CD57+ T cells in acquired aplastic anemia. Investigators profiled TCR beta VDJ and CDR3 from genomic DNA template. TCRdb recomputed calls from the reads with MiXCR, one row per CDR3 protein. Of some 200,000 distinct CDR3 sequences in the sample, around 63% are singletons; the top ten hold approximately 32%. With 3 bases removed from V and 6 bases from J, the gap between germline ends came to 22 bases. Germline loops: CDR1 SGDLS, CDR2 YYNGEE. The CDR3 sequence is 16 residues long. The sequencing sample was made of sorted CD4+, CD8+, or CD8+CD57+ T cells (not recorded which) from PBMCs. The origin of this receptor is a human donor in good health. The rearrangement links TRBV9 to TRBJ2-7; either TRBD1 or TRBD2 may supply D (6 bases each). This chain's CDR3 is CASSGREDRRRVEQYF. The CDR3 nucleotides are TGTGCCAGCAGCGGGAGGGAAGACAGGCGCCGGGTCGAGCAGTACTTC.